The 24 T cell receptor beta chains given below trace back to one sample, sequenced in a study of T cells in Graves' hyperthyroidism and ophthalmopathy. Template material for amplifying TCR beta CDR3 regions consisted of RNA transcripts. First-round RT-PCR with HTBI primers amplified the TCR CDR3 region. Each CDR3 protein is one row after TCRdb ran MiXCR on the multiplex PCR reads. The sample yields 650,000 to 850,000 distinct CDR3 sequences, about 17% seen once. The sequenced sample was blood. The receptors originated from a woman aged 50 to 60 with Graves' hyperthyroidism that later progressed to Graves' ophthalmopathy.

This chain uses TRBV19 with TRBJ2-7; a possible D gene is TRBD2 (6 bases). CDR3 length: 16 residues. The germline V gene has CDR1 LNHDA and CDR2 SQIVND (reference sequence). Trimming removed 2 bases at V and 5 bases at J, with 19 bases between. CDR3 amino acids: CASSIKGVRGINEQYF. CDR3 DNA sequence: TGTGCCAGTAGTATAAAGGGCGTGCGGGGCATTAACGAGCAGTACTTC.

The chain joins TRBV5-1 to TRBJ2-5; TRBD1 aligns across 9 bases. The trim removed 10 bases at V and 7 bases at J, leaving 14 bases unmatched. CDR3 size: 14 residues. From germline, CDR1 is SGHRS and CDR2 YFSETQ. The CDR3 spells CASDTGDRDVTQYF. The CDR3 region has the DNA TGCGCCTCGGACACCGGGGACAGGGACGTGACCCAGTACTTC.

The CDR3 reads CAAADRSRTSNTGELFF. CDR3 DNA sequence: TGTGCCGCAGCTGACCGTTCCCGGACGTCGAACACCGGGGAGCTGTTTTTT. The chain has TRBV19 and TRBJ2-2; D remains unclear. The CDR3 extends over 17 amino acids. Germline CDR1 LNHDA, CDR2 SQIVND (reference sequence). V was pared by 11 bases and J by 0 bases, with 22 bases between.

This clonotype was seen a handful of times. The chain has TRBV18 and TRBJ1-4; D is perhaps TRBD1 (6 bases). Trimming left V 2 bases short and J 5 bases short, with 18 bases between. This CDR3 has 17 amino acids. CDR1 is KGHSH, CDR2 LQKENI, per germline. The CDR3 sequence: CASSPIRDIGRNEKLFF. CDR3 DNA: TGTGCCAGCTCACCAATCCGGGACATCGGGCGAAATGAAAAACTGTTTTTT.

This clonotype was found many times. CDR3 bases: TGCAGTGCTACCCCCCTCAGGGATGAGCAGTTCTTC. It encodes CSATPLRDEQFF. This chain connects TRBV20-1 to TRBJ2-1; TRBD1 might be the D (5 bases). Germline V gene sequence: CDR1 DFQATT, CDR2 SNEGSKA (reference sequence). CDR3 length: 12 residues. V lost 4 bases and J lost 8, with 12 bases in between.

V and J are TRBV7-9 and TRBJ2-7; D is unclear. This CDR3 contains 12 residues. Between the trimmed V and J ends, which lost 5 bases and 6 bases, there was a span of 11 bases. Per the germline V gene, CDR1 is SEHNR and CDR2 is FQNEAQ (reference sequence). This chain's CDR3 is CASSPMLGEQYF. The CDR3 DNA reads as TGTGCCAGCAGCCCTATGCTGGGCGAGCAGTACTTC.

This clonotype occurred many times. The chain joins TRBV11-2 to TRBJ2-7; TRBD1 matches 9 bases. CDR3 length equals 15 residues. The trim removed 1 base at V and 3 bases at J, leaving 4 bases unmatched. CDR1 SGHAT and CDR2 FQNNGV come from the germline V gene. The CDR3 DNA reads as TGTGCCAGCAGCTTAGCTGGGGGACAGGGCTACGAGCAGTACTTC. Translating it yields CASSLAGGQGYEQYF.

The chain recombines TRBV10-2 with TRBJ2-3; 10 bases line up with TRBD2. The CDR3 sequence is 16 residues long. Germline V gene lookup returns CDR1 WSHSY and CDR2 SAAADI. With 0 bases clipped from V and 4 bases from J, the junction kept 4 bases outside the gene matches. The CDR3 reads CASSESILAGSDTQYF. The CDR3 region has the DNA TGCGCCAGCAGTGAGTCGATACTAGCGGGATCAGATACGCAGTATTTT.

The rearrangement links TRBV7-2 to TRBJ2-5, with 8 bases fitting TRBD2. The CDR3 has 16 amino acids. Trimming at V came to 2 bases and at J to 1 base, leaving 6 bases not matched to a gene. Germline-derived CDR1 and CDR2 are SGHTA and FQGNSA. CDR3 DNA sequence: TGTGCCAGCAGCTTATGGGTAGCGGGGCCCCAAGAGACCCAGTACTTC. Translated, it gives CASSLWVAGPQETQYF.

The chain combines TRBV19 with TRBJ1-2; 7 bases line up with TRBD1. V was pared by 7 bases and J by 2 bases, with 7 bases of the junction left unmatched. Germline CDR1 LNHDA, CDR2 SQIVND (reference sequence). This CDR3 contains 14 residues. The CDR3 spells CASIRQGMNYGYTF. In DNA form, the CDR3 reads TGTGCCAGTATCCGACAGGGTATGAACTATGGCTACACCTTC.

Only a few counts were recorded for this clonotype. This rearrangement joins TRBV6-2 or TRBV6-3 to TRBJ2-4; tentatively, D is TRBD1 (6 bases). Germline V CDR1 and CDR2: MNHEY, SVGEGT. Trimming left V 5 bases short and J 6 bases short, with 23 bases between. This CDR3 is built from 17 residues. The DNA for the CDR3 is TGTGCCAGCAGTCAACCCGAAATTGACAGGATAGGAAACATTCAGTACTTC. Translating gives CASSQPEIDRIGNIQYF.

The V call is TRBV6-2 or TRBV6-3, the J call TRBJ1-1; TRBD1 is a possible D gene (6 bases). The CDR3 extends over 15 amino acids. Trimming took 5 bases from V and 2 from J, leaving 15 bases between them. The germline V gene has CDR1 MNHEY and CDR2 SVGEGT. CDR3 amino acids: CASSLLRDTNTEAFF. The CDR3 region has the DNA TGTGCCAGCAGTCTATTAAGGGACACCAACACTGAAGCTTTCTTT.

The chain combines TRBV30 with TRBJ2-5; D not certain. The CDR3 contains 12 residues. Trimming cost V 0 bases and J 5 bases, with 7 bases left between them. Germline CDR1 and CDR2: GTSNPN and SVGIG (reference sequence). The CDR3 DNA follows: TGTGCCTGGAGTGTATCTGGGGAGACCCAGTACTTC. It yields the protein CAWSVSGETQYF. Drawing the rest from reference TRBV30 and TRBJ2-5, the complete variable domain is SQTIHQWPATLVQPVGSPLSLECTVEGTSNPNLYWYRQAAGRGLQLLFYSVGIGQISSEVPQNLSASRPQDRQFILSSKKLLLSDSGFYLCAWSVSGETQYFGPGTRLLVL.

This clonotype was counted at least ten times. V usage is TRBV20-1 and J usage is TRBJ2-1; D gene uncertain. V was clipped by 0 bases and J by 5 bases, with 8 bases between them. The CDR3 is 13 residues long. Germline CDR1 reads DFQATT; CDR2 reads SNEGSKA (reference sequence). DNA of the CDR3: TGCAGTGCTAGAGATCGACCTGACAATGAGCAGTTCTTC. It specifies CSARDRPDNEQFF.

The chain is built from TRBV20-1 and TRBJ1-5, with D unresolved. V lost 4 bases, J lost 7 bases, and 14 bases lay in between. The CDR3 spans 13 residues. The germline CDR1 and CDR2 sequences are DFQATT and SNEGSKA (reference sequence). The CDR3 bases are TGCAGTGCTACGGCCGGGGTGGGACAGCCCCAGCATTTT. Its translation: CSATAGVGQPQHF.

In this sample, this clonotype turned up many times. The chain uses TRBV5-4 and TRBJ2-1, with TRBD2 identical over 7 bases. V shed 0 bases and J 10 bases; nucleotides not matched to a gene: 4. Germline V gene sequence: CDR1 SGHNT, CDR2 YYREEE (reference sequence). The CDR3 extends over 13 amino acids. CDR3 sequence (DNA): TGTGCCAGCAGCTTGGAGAGGCGGGAGGAGCAGTTCTTC. The encoded protein is CASSLERREEQFF.

This clonotype has just a few counts. This chain uses TRBV19 with TRBJ1-1; D call uncertain. The V and J ends lost 5 bases and 5 bases respectively, with 12 bases between them. The CDR3 length is 13 residues. Germline-derived CDR1 and CDR2 are LNHDA and SQIVND (reference sequence). CDR3: CASSQAWGTEAFF. CDR3 nucleotides: TGTGCCAGTAGTCAGGCGTGGGGTACTGAAGCTTTCTTT.

CDR3: CASSLNEPGGAYGYTF. The CDR3 DNA follows: TGTGCCAGCAGCTTAAACGAGCCCGGGGGCGCCTATGGCTACACCTTC. This chain links TRBV7-9 with TRBJ1-2; D possibly corresponds to TRBD1 (6 bases). The CDR3 is 16 amino acids. Per germline, CDR1 SEHNR and CDR2 FQNEAQ (reference sequence). V lost 2 bases to trimming and J lost 4 bases, with 17 bases between them. Drawing the rest from reference TRBV7-9 and TRBJ1-2, the complete variable domain is DTGVSQNPRHKITKRGQNVTFRCDPISEHNRLYWYRQTLGQGPEFLTYFQNEAQLEKSRLLSDRFSAERPKGSFSTLEIQRTEQGDSAMYLCASSLNEPGGAYGYTFGSGTRLTVV.

This clonotype was observed a few times. The chain uses TRBV19 and TRBJ2-1; 8 nucleotides line up with TRBD1. The germline V gene encodes CDR1 LNHDA and CDR2 SQIVND (reference sequence). This CDR3 is built from 15 residues. V lost 3 bases and J lost 6; bases outside the gene matches: 7. The CDR3 bases are TGTGCCAGTAGTATTTCGGCAGGGGGCTTCAATGAGCAGTTCTTC. It specifies CASSISAGGFNEQFF. Variable domain in full (rest from reference TRBV19 and TRBJ2-1): DGGITQSPKYLFRKEGQNVTLSCEQNLNHDAMYWYRQDPGQGLRLIYYSQIVNDFQKGDIAEGYSVSREKKESFPLTVTSAQKNPTAFYLCASSISAGGFNEQFFGPGTRLTVL.

The chain couples TRBV5-5 to TRBJ1-5; D not resolved. The CDR3 is 16 amino acids. V was pared by 0 bases and J by 5 bases, with 15 bases between. Germline V gene sequence: CDR1 SGHKS, CDR2 YYEKEE (reference sequence). The CDR3 coding sequence is TGTGCCAGCAGCTTGGACGGAGCGAAGGATTATCAGCCCCAGCATTTT. Protein sequence: CASSLDGAKDYQPQHF.

A few counts support this clonotype. V and J are TRBV6-1 and TRBJ2-7, with 7 bases aligning to TRBD1. This CDR3 region has 16 residues. The V segment lost 3 bases and the J segment 3 bases; nucleotides outside the gene matches: 11. CDR1 is MNHNS, CDR2 SASEGT, per germline. The CDR3 loop reads CASSEADRPTYYEQYF. CDR3 DNA: TGTGCCAGCAGTGAGGCGGACAGGCCGACTTACTACGAGCAGTACTTC.

The V call is TRBV3-1, the J call TRBJ2-5; 14 positions match TRBD2. Germline V gives CDR1 LGHDT, CDR2 YNNKEL (reference sequence). The CDR3 length is 15 residues. V gave up 3 bases and J gave up 5 bases; unmatched junction bases: 2. CDR3 in amino acids: CASSQTSGGAETQYF. The CDR3 DNA is TGTGCCAGCAGCCAGACTAGCGGGGGGGCTGAGACCCAGTACTTC.

V usage is TRBV4-1 and J usage is TRBJ2-5; D tentatively fits TRBD1 or TRBD2 (5 bases each). Trimming took 3 bases from V and 4 from J, leaving 15 bases between them. The CDR3 covers 15 residues. CDR1 is MGHRA, CDR2 YSYEKL, per germline. The CDR3 loop is CASSQSAGGTETQYF. CDR3 DNA: TGCGCCAGCAGCCAGTCAGCAGGTGGGACAGAGACCCAGTACTTC.

As concerns this clonotype: A junction boundary mismatches the germline segment, possibly from a read error. The rearrangement uses TRBV7-9 and TRBJ2-2; D is perhaps TRBD1 (6 bases). This CDR3 has 16 amino acids. Germline V gives CDR1 SEHNR, CDR2 FQNEAQ (reference sequence). This CDR3 is CASSVAGTPNTGELFF. CDR3 DNA sequence: TGTGCCAGCAGCGTAGCCGGGACACCGAACACCGGGGAGCTGTTTTTT. Together with reference TRBV7-9 and TRBJ2-2, the CDR3 gives the full variable domain: DTGVSQNPRHKITKRGQNVTFRCDPISEHNRLYWYRQTLGQGPEFLTYFQNEAQLEKSRLLSDRFSAERPKGSFSTLEIQRTEQGDSAMYLCASSVAGTPNTGELFFGEGSRLTVL.